The present T cell receptor beta chain was sequenced within a study of shared clonotypes between healthy human individuals. The ends were cut back, 5 bases at V and 1 base at J, with 17 bases in the middle. The CDR3 has 16 amino acids. Germline lookup yields CDR1 SGHVS and CDR2 FQNEAQ. Genomic DNA from each subset was divided evenly over several immunoSEQ plates. This table comes from immunoSEQ multiplex PCR, and its TCRdb copy is limited to in-frame clones, with some not included. Here the sample spans 2.3 million or so clones, 80% to 95% being singletons. The sequenced sample consisted of naive CD4+ T cells from PBMCs. As to subset: CD45RA+ positively selected. This receptor was obtained from a man aged 18-30 years in good health. Some clones in this sample may be carry-over from other donors' samples. The chain employs TRBV7-8 and TRBJ2-5; D call uncertain. Here the CDR3 DNA reads TGTGCCAGCAGCCCCCTGGGGAACTCCGTCCAAGAGACCCAGTACTTC. Protein: CASSPLGNSVQETQYF.